The 20 T cell receptor beta chains below were found in one sample sequenced in a study of blood T cell repertoires in COVID-19. The protocol was immunoSEQ multiplex PCR, while the TCRdb copy is restricted to in-frame clones and leaves out a portion. The sample has around 110,000 clones, 89% seen once; the top ten hold more than 4.5%. Input material: peripheral blood. These receptors all come from a man in his forties with active or convalescent COVID-19.

The CDR3 loop reads CASPPQAKNIQYF. CDR3 nucleotides: TGTGCCAGCCCACCCCAGGCCAAAAACATTCAGTACTTC. V gene TRBV21-1 combines with J gene TRBJ2-4; TRBD1, the table's D call, lacks a check against the DNA. TRBV21-1 is deemed a pseudogene. CDR3 length: 13 residues.

The chain combines TRBV7-2 with TRBJ1-1; D not certain. The CDR3 totals 15 residues. Germline CDR1 is SGHTA and CDR2 is FQGNSA. Trimming took off 1 base at V and 0 bases at J, with 9 bases between the two ends. For the CDR3, the DNA is TGTGCCAGCAGCTTAGTGCTGGGAGTGAACACTGAAGCTTTCTTT. Translated: CASSLVLGVNTEAFF.

The genes are TRBV28 and TRBJ1-1, with D possibly matching TRBD1 (6 bases). The length of the CDR3 is 16 residues. CDR1 and CDR2 from the germline V gene are MDHEN and SYDVKM. Between the trimmed V and J ends, which lost 5 bases and 0 bases, there was a span of 16 bases. CDR3 amino acids: CASSPSTGGMNTEAFF. The CDR3 nucleotides read TGTGCCAGCAGTCCGTCGACAGGAGGAATGAACACTGAAGCTTTCTTT.

This clone was seen only a few times. The rearrangement joins TRBV11-2 to TRBJ1-2; the D gene is possibly TRBD1 (5 bases). V was trimmed by 1 base and J by 6 bases, leaving 12 bases between them. CDR1 SGHAT and CDR2 FQNNGV come from the germline V gene. CDR3 size: 14 residues. This CDR3 reads CASSLAETDDGYTF. The CDR3 DNA follows: TGTGCCAGCAGCTTAGCTGAGACAGACGATGGCTACACCTTC.

This rearrangement joins TRBV28 to TRBJ1-2; 10 bases agree with TRBD1. The CDR3 is made up of 15 amino acids. CDR1 and CDR2 from the germline V gene are MDHEN and SYDVKM. J gave up 8 bases and V 5 bases, and 11 bases lay outside the gene matches. The CDR3, as DNA: TGTGCCAGCAGTCCACTACCGACAGGGGGCAACGGCTACACCTTC. This encodes CASSPLPTGGNGYTF.

The chain joins TRBV10-3 to TRBJ2-1; D possibly corresponds to TRBD2 (5 bases). Germline V lookup: CDR1 ENHRY, CDR2 SYGVKD. Trimming left V 3 bases short and J 0 bases short, with 9 bases between. This CDR3 comprises 15 residues. CDR3: CAISEKDYSYNEQFF. In DNA, the CDR3 is TGTGCCATCAGTGAAAAAGACTACTCCTACAATGAGCAGTTCTTC.

The V and J genes are TRBV28 and TRBJ2-7; 7 positions match TRBD1. CDR1 is MDHEN and CDR2 is SYDVKM in the germline V gene. With V trimmed by 4 bases and J by 4 bases, 4 bases remained unmatched. The CDR3 has 13 residues. CDR3: CASSSGQHYEQYF. The CDR3 bases are TGTGCCAGCAGTTCGGGACAGCATTACGAGCAGTACTTC.

The rearrangement joins TRBV6-1 to TRBJ1-4, with D hard to call. With 1 base removed from V and 5 bases from J, the gap between germline ends came to 8 bases. The length of the CDR3 is 14 residues. CDR1 is MNHNS, CDR2 SASEGT, per germline. CDR3 sequence: CASSEGVLNEKLFF. The CDR3 coding sequence is TGTGCCAGCAGTGAAGGTGTCCTCAATGAAAAACTGTTTTTT.

The V and J genes are TRBV3-1 (or the pseudogene TRBV3-2) and TRBJ1-2, with D tentatively TRBD1 (6 bases). The CDR3 is 12 amino acids. V lost 4 bases to trimming and J lost 5 bases, with 8 bases between them. The germline V gene has CDR1 LGHDT and CDR2 YNNKEL (reference sequence). CDR3 sequence (DNA): TGTGCCAGCAGCCCCAGGGGATATGGCTACACCTTC. Translation gives CASSPRGYGYTF.

The CDR3 DNA follows: TGTGCCAGCGGGGGGATAAAAAGTCGCAGGGCCGGGAATCAGCCCCAGCATTTT. Protein: CASGGIKSRRAGNQPQHF. The genes are TRBV21-1 and TRBJ1-5. TRBV21-1 is marked as a pseudogene. The CDR3 runs to 18 residues.

The chain joins TRBV27 to TRBJ2-1, with TRBD2 identical over 8 bases. V dropped 7 bases and J dropped 2; count of bases not matched to a gene: 7. This CDR3 region has 15 residues. CDR1 is MNHEY and CDR2 is SMNVEV in the germline V gene (reference sequence). The CDR3 is CASTLAGGPYNEQFF. CDR3 in DNA: TGTGCCAGCACCCTTGCGGGGGGCCCCTACAATGAGCAGTTCTTC.

The chain has TRBV15 and TRBJ1-2; D gene uncertain. Trimming pared 3 bases from V and 4 bases from J, leaving 9 bases between. In germline, CDR1 is LNHNV, CDR2 YYDKDF (reference sequence). CDR3 length: 13 amino acids. The DNA of the CDR3 is TGTGCCACCAGCAGTAGCAGCTTCTATGGCTACACCTTC. Translating it yields CATSSSSFYGYTF.

Notes on this clone: The junction does not match germline at one end; this may be a read error. This chain uses TRBV25-1 with TRBJ1-4; 9 bases fit TRBD1. CDR3 length equals 12 residues. CDR1 MGHDK and CDR2 SYGVNS come from the germline V gene. CDR3 in amino acids: CASSDSWDRASF. The CDR3 nucleotides are TGTGCCAGCAGTGATTCTTGGGACAGGGCCTCTTTT.

The chain has TRBV6-1 and TRBJ1-5; no definite D call. This CDR3 has 13 residues. Trimming left V 3 bases short and J 6 bases short, with 9 bases between. In germline, CDR1 is MNHNS, CDR2 SASEGT. CDR3 loop: CASSDTSSQPQHF. The CDR3 nucleotides are TGTGCCAGCAGTGATACGTCGAGTCAGCCCCAGCATTTT.

The chain carries TRBV9 and TRBJ2-5; TRBD2 matches 16 bases. Germline V gene sequence: CDR1 SGDLS, CDR2 YYNGEE. The CDR3 has 16 amino acids. Germline trimming cut 2 bases from V and 5 bases from J; bases unmatched to any gene: 3. For the CDR3, the DNA is TGTGCCAGCAGCGTGGGGACTAGCGGGAGGGCGGAGACCCAGTACTTC. Protein sequence: CASSVGTSGRAETQYF.

This clone was seen a single time. Here the CDR3 DNA reads TGTGCCAGCAGCCAAGATCTCAGGTTCGTGGCAGGGCCCCCGGCGGGGTACAATGAGCAGTTCTTC. Its translation is CASSQDLRFVAGPPAGYNEQFF. The chain uses TRBV14 and TRBJ2-1, with D possibly matching TRBD2 (6 bases). From germline, CDR1 is SGHDN and CDR2 FVKESK. The V gene lost 0 bases and the J gene lost 4 bases, with 31 bases spanning the gap. CDR3 length: 22 amino acids.

The rearrangement uses TRBV5-1 and TRBJ2-7; 8 nucleotides line up with TRBD1. The CDR3 contains 14 residues. Germline CDR1 SGHRS, CDR2 YFSETQ. V lost 3 bases and J lost 5; bases outside the gene matches: 7. CDR3 region: CASSSGTGVDEQYF. The CDR3 region has the DNA TGCGCCAGCAGCTCCGGGACAGGAGTAGACGAGCAGTACTTC.

The chain links TRBV18 to TRBJ2-4; TRBD1 aligns across 8 bases. The germline CDR1 and CDR2 sequences are KGHSH and LQKENI. The CDR3 runs to 16 residues. The junction had 7 bases not matched to a gene; V was cut back by 3 bases and J by 3 bases. CDR3 DNA sequence: TGTGCCAGCTCACCTCCCGGACAGGGACACAAAAACATTCAGTACTTC. Its protein product is CASSPPGQGHKNIQYF.

This chain links TRBV4-3 with TRBJ2-1, with a weak D call TRBD1 (6 bases). V gave up 0 bases and J gave up 0 bases, with 12 bases separating them. The CDR3 runs 17 residues. The V gene's germline CDR1 is LGHNA and CDR2 YSLEER. CDR3 sequence (DNA): TGCGCCAGCAGCCAAGACCTAGACAGGAGCTCCTACAATGAGCAGTTCTTC. It is translated as CASSQDLDRSSYNEQFF.

This sequence joins TRBV6-5 and TRBJ1-2; TRBD1 might be the D (6 bases). V lost 2 bases and J 7 bases, leaving 11 bases between the germline ends. In germline, CDR1 is MNHEY, CDR2 SVGAGI. This CDR3 comprises 13 residues. The CDR3 reads CASSYGGAPGYTF. The CDR3 nucleotides are TGTGCCAGCAGTTACGGGGGGGCGCCTGGCTACACCTTC.